A single sample is the source of the 21 T cell receptor beta chains below, sequenced in a study of blood T cell repertoires in COVID-19. The protocol was immunoSEQ multiplex PCR, while the TCRdb copy is restricted to in-frame clones and leaves out a portion. The table lists about 16,000 clones, 85% to 90% of them singletons. The sample was peripheral blood. The receptors here all came from a man in his sixties with acute or convalescent COVID-19.

The V call is TRBV30, the J call TRBJ1-1; 7 nucleotides match TRBD1. The germline CDR1 and CDR2 sequences are GTSNPN and SVGIG (reference sequence). V gave up 3 bases and J gave up 1 base; unmatched junction bases: 14. CDR3 size: 17 residues. The CDR3, as DNA: TGTGCCTGGAGGAAAATGTACAGGGGTCTGACGAACACTGAAGCTTTCTTT. Its translation: CAWRKMYRGLTNTEAFF.

This chain links TRBV3-1 (or the pseudogene TRBV3-2) with TRBJ1-2; D ambiguous. CDR1 is LGHDT, CDR2 YNNKEL, per germline (reference sequence). CDR3 size: 15 residues. The ends were cut back, 1 base at V and 5 bases at J, with 14 bases in the middle. CDR3 amino acids: CASSQVFTADYGYTF. CDR3 coding DNA: TGTGCCAGCAGCCAAGTGTTTACAGCTGATTATGGCTACACCTTC.

The chain links TRBV6-5 to TRBJ2-7; maybe TRBD2 (6 bases). The V gene's germline CDR1 is MNHEY and CDR2 SVGAGI. Trimming stripped 5 bases from V and 6 bases from J, with 14 bases between. The CDR3 extends over 13 amino acids. CDR3 DNA: TGTGCCAGCAGTAGCCCGGAGGGCGGCGAGCAGTACTTC. It yields the protein CASSSPEGGEQYF.

This clone was seen once. The CDR3 bases are TGTGCCAGCAGCTTTTCGAGCGGGGAAAACATTCAGTACTTC. Its protein product is CASSFSSGENIQYF. The chain uses TRBV7-8 and TRBJ2-4; 7 positions agree with TRBD2. CDR3 length: 14 residues. With 3 bases clipped from V and 5 bases from J, the junction kept 4 bases outside the gene matches. The germline gives CDR1 SGHVS, CDR2 FQNEAQ.

The CDR3 bases are TGTGCCACCAGTGTGTCGCCGGGGCGGGGGCCTAGCACAGATACGCAGTATTTT. Translating it yields CATSVSPGRGPSTDTQYF. This chain links TRBV24-1 with TRBJ2-3; maybe TRBD2 (7 bases). This CDR3 has 18 amino acids. Germline V gene sequence: CDR1 KGHDR, CDR2 SFDVKD. V was cut by 5 bases and J by 0 bases, with 20 bases left in between.

The chain employs TRBV27 and TRBJ1-6; TRBD1 is a possible D gene (6 bases). Trimming pared 5 bases from V and 8 bases from J, leaving 22 bases between. Germline V gene lookup returns CDR1 MNHEY and CDR2 SMNVEV (reference sequence). CDR3 length: 17 residues. The CDR3 DNA is TGTGCCAGCAGTCAATCCACGCGGGGGGCTGGTCATTCACCCCTCCACTTT. It is translated as CASSQSTRGAGHSPLHF.

The rearrangement uses TRBV5-6 and TRBJ2-6; D remains ambiguous. Germline V lookup: CDR1 SGHDT, CDR2 YYEEEE. V was clipped by 4 bases and J by 2 bases, with 7 bases between them. The CDR3 contains 14 residues. CDR3 sequence reads: CASSRSAGANVLTF. The CDR3 bases are TGTGCCAGCAGCCGGAGCGCTGGGGCCAACGTCCTGACTTTC.

Only one count was recorded for this clone. This chain links TRBV28 with TRBJ2-1; D may be TRBD2 (6 bases). V gave up 10 bases and J gave up 12 bases, with 19 bases separating them. Germline V gene sequence: CDR1 MDHEN, CDR2 SYDVKM. CDR3 length: 12 residues. This chain's CDR3 is CATRPVREVQFF. DNA of the CDR3: TGTGCCACCCGGCCGGTCAGGGAGGTGCAGTTCTTC.

The chain couples TRBV18 to TRBJ2-2; 7 positions match TRBD1. The CDR3 contains 18 residues. V dropped 3 bases and J dropped 1; count of bases not matched to a gene: 11. CDR1 KGHSH and CDR2 LQKENI come from the germline V gene. CDR3 protein: CASSPNPLGQKNTGELFF. DNA for the CDR3: TGTGCCAGCTCACCCAACCCCTTGGGACAGAAGAACACCGGGGAGCTGTTTTTT. The full variable domain, completed using reference TRBV18 and TRBJ2-2, is NAGVMQNPRHLVRRRGQEARLRCSPMKGHSHVYWYRQLPEEGLKFMVYLQKENIIDESGMPKERFSAEFPKEGPSILRIQQVVRGDSAAYFCASSPNPLGQKNTGELFFGEGSRLTVL.

The chain combines TRBV5-5 with TRBJ2-5; D is uncertain. Germline CDR1 and CDR2: SGHKS and YYEKEE (reference sequence). Trimming took off 0 bases at V and 5 bases at J, with 11 bases between the two ends. This CDR3 is built from 14 residues. The CDR3 sequence is CASSLAGFGETQYF. The DNA of the CDR3 is TGTGCCAGCAGCTTGGCCGGTTTCGGGGAGACCCAGTACTTC.

The chain is built from TRBV5-1 and TRBJ1-3, with 7 nucleotides matching TRBD1. J gave up 0 bases and V 3 bases, and 6 bases lay outside the gene matches. The CDR3 is 16 amino acids. The germline V gene encodes CDR1 SGHRS and CDR2 YFSETQ. CDR3 sequence: CASSYTGDFSGNTIYF. The CDR3 DNA follows: TGCGCCAGCAGCTACACAGGGGATTTCTCTGGAAACACCATATATTTT.

This rearrangement joins TRBV5-1 to TRBJ2-5, with 9 bases lining up with TRBD2. Germline-derived CDR1 and CDR2 are SGHRS and YFSETQ. The CDR3 is 14 residues long. Unmatched junction bases numbered 10, after V lost 10 bases and J lost 3 bases. CDR3 loop: CARGRAGGEETQYF. CDR3 bases: TGCGCCCGCGGCCGCGCGGGGGGGGAAGAGACCCAGTACTTC.

The chain links TRBV15 to TRBJ1-5, with no clear D. The V end was cut by 0 bases, the J end by 2 bases, with 5 bases between. The CDR3 contains 14 residues. Germline V gene lookup returns CDR1 LNHNV and CDR2 YYDKDF (reference sequence). In DNA form, the CDR3 reads TGTGCCACCAGCAGAGATTTAGGCAATCAGCCCCAGCATTTT. It translates to CATSRDLGNQPQHF.

The J gene is TRBJ2-7, the V gene TRBV28; 8 bases map to TRBD1. The V segment lost 5 bases and the J segment 3 bases; nucleotides outside the gene matches: 12. Germline V gene sequence: CDR1 MDHEN, CDR2 SYDVKM. This CDR3 has 16 residues. CDR3 amino acids: CASSLERGQERYEQYF. CDR3 bases: TGTGCCAGCAGTCTCGAACGGGGACAGGAACGCTACGAGCAGTACTTC.

CDR3 sequence (DNA): TGTGCCCGCAAAGGAGACCCGTACGAGCAGTACTTC. Its translation: CARKGDPYEQYF. The genes are TRBV6-5 and TRBJ2-7; no definite D call. The CDR3 is 12 amino acids. CDR1 and CDR2 (germline): MNHEY, SVGAGI. Deletions cut 11 bases from V and 4 bases from J, with 15 bases between.

V gene TRBV28 combines with J gene TRBJ1-1, with a weak D call TRBD1 (5 bases). The CDR3 is 17 amino acids. Looked up from germline, CDR1 is MDHEN and CDR2 is SYDVKM. V was cut by 6 bases and J by 1 base, with 21 bases left in between. The CDR3 spells CASRRTAGPGWNTEAFF. Here the CDR3 DNA reads TGTGCCAGCAGGCGGACCGCGGGGCCAGGTTGGAACACTGAAGCTTTCTTT.

The chain uses TRBV6-5 and TRBJ1-2, with D perhaps TRBD1 (5 bases). Germline V CDR1 and CDR2: MNHEY, SVGAGI. The CDR3 loop spans 15 amino acids. V was clipped by 2 bases and J by 11 bases, with 21 bases between them. The CDR3 DNA reads TGTGCCAGCAGTTACCAACCCCAGGGATCCACCGGGTACACCTTC. This translates into CASSYQPQGSTGYTF.

The V and J genes are TRBV7-2 and TRBJ1-4, with 9 nucleotides matching TRBD1. Per the germline V gene, CDR1 is SGHTA and CDR2 is FQGNSA. With V trimmed by 3 bases and J by 16 bases, 9 bases remained unmatched. This CDR3 is built from 13 residues. CDR3 sequence (DNA): TGTGCCAGCAGCTTGGAACCGGGACAGGGCCCGTTTTTT. Amino acids: CASSLEPGQGPFF.

This sequence joins TRBV9 and TRBJ2-3; D unclear. The CDR3 totals 12 residues. Per the germline V gene, CDR1 is SGDLS and CDR2 is YYNGEE. Trimming took 4 bases from V and 4 from J, leaving 7 bases between them. The CDR3 DNA is TGTGCCAGCAGCCTCTCCGCAGATACGCAGTATTTT. This encodes CASSLSADTQYF.

V is TRBV9 and J is TRBJ1-5, with D unclear. V gave up 0 bases and J gave up 3 bases, with 7 bases separating them. CDR3 length: 14 amino acids. Germline values: CDR1 SGDLS, CDR2 YYNGEE. The CDR3: CASSVDGANQPQHF. The DNA for the CDR3 is TGTGCCAGCAGCGTAGATGGAGCCAATCAGCCCCAGCATTTT.

The V call is TRBV3-1 (or the pseudogene TRBV3-2), the J call TRBJ1-2; weak D call: TRBD1 (5 bases). Germline CDR1 LGHDT, CDR2 YNNKEL (reference sequence). V was trimmed by 0 bases and J by 7 bases, leaving 21 bases between them. The CDR3 loop spans 17 amino acids. Written as DNA, the CDR3 is TGTGCCAGCAGCCAAGATATGGTCCAGGGAGGGAATGGTGGCTACACCTTC. It yields the protein CASSQDMVQGGNGGYTF.